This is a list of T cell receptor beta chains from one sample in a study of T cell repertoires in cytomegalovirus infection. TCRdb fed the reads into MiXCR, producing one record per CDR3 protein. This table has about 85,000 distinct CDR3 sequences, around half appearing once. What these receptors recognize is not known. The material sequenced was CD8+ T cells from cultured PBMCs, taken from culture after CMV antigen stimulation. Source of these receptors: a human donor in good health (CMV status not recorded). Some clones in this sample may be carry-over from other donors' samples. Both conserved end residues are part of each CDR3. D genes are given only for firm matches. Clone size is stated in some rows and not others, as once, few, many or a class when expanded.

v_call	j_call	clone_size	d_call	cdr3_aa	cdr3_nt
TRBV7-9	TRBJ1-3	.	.	CASSLLARTRDTIYF	TGTGCCAGCAGTCTTCTGGCCCGCACTAGAGACACCATATATTTT
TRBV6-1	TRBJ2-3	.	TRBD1	CASTTLRTGESTDTQYF	TGTGCCAGTACCACTCTTCGAACAGGGGAGAGCACAGATACGCAGTATTTT
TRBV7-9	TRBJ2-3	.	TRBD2	CASSLGLAGARDTQYF	TGTGCCAGCAGCTTAGGGCTAGCGGGAGCCAGAGATACGCAGTATTTT
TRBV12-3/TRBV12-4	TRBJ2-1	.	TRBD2	CASRSGGANEQFF	TGTGCCAGCAGGAGCGGGGGGGCAAACGAGCAGTTCTTC
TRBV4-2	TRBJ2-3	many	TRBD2	CASSQVAGGGTDTQYF	TGTGCCAGCAGCCAAGTAGCGGGGGGTGGCACAGATACGCAGTATTTT
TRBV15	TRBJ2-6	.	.	CATRKEYSGANVLTF	TGTGCCACCAGAAAAGAGTACTCTGGGGCCAACGTCCTGACTTTC
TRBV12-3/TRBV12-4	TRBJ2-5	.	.	CASSSSGAGGETQYF	TGTGCCAGCAGTTCGTCCGGGGCCGGAGGAGAGACCCAGTACTTC
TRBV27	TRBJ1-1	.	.	CASSLYPRGRGNTEAFF	TGTGCCAGCAGTTTATACCCGCGGGGAAGGGGGAACACTGAAGCTTTCTTT
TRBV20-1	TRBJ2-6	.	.	CSARDQGSGANVLTF	TGCAGTGCTAGAGATCAAGGGTCAGGGGCCAACGTCCTGACTTTC
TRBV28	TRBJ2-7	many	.	CASTPTHLDYEQYF	TGTGCCAGCACTCCGACCCACCTTGACTACGAGCAGTACTTC
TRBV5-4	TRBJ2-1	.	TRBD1	CASSLGQGYSYNEQFF	TGTGCCAGCAGCTTGGGACAGGGCTACTCCTACAATGAGCAGTTCTTC
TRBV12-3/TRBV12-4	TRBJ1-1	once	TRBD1	CASRGQGSTEAFF	TGTGCCAGCAGGGGACAGGGCAGCACTGAAGCTTTCTTT
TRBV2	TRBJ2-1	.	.	CASIELVATASYNEQFF	TGTGCCAGCATTGAGTTGGTAGCAACGGCGTCCTACAATGAGCAGTTCTTC
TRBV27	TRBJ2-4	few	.	CASSPGTNIQYF	TGTGCCAGCAGCCCAGGGACCAACATTCAGTACTTC
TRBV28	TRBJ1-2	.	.	CASSSGTLINYGYTF	TGTGCCAGCAGTTCCGGGACACTGATTAACTATGGCTACACCTTC
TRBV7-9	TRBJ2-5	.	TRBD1	CASSSGQESQDETQYF	TGTGCCAGCAGCTCCGGACAGGAATCACAGGATGAGACCCAGTACTTC
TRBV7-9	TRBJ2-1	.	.	CASSLGGNYNEQFF	TGTGCCAGCAGCTTGGGCGGGAACTACAATGAGCAGTTCTTC
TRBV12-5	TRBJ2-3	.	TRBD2	CASGFGRQRGATDTQYF	TGTGCTAGTGGTTTTGGTCGTCAGCGGGGGGCCACAGATACGCAGTATTTT
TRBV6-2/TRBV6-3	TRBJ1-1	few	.	CASSYSGFTEAFF	TGTGCCAGCAGTTACTCAGGGTTCACTGAAGCTTTCTTT
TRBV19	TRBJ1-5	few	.	CASLQKGSHLGNQPQHF	TGTGCCAGTTTACAGAAAGGGTCCCACCTAGGCAATCAGCCCCAGCATTTT
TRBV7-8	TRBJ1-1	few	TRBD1	CASSSSTGGYTEAFF	TGTGCCAGCAGCTCTTCGACAGGGGGTTACACTGAAGCTTTCTTT
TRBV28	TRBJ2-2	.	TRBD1	CASRDRAANTGELFF	TGTGCCAGCCGGGACAGGGCAGCGAACACCGGGGAGCTGTTTTTT
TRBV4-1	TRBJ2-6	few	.	CASSPQFGTGANVLTF	TGCGCCAGCAGCCCTCAGTTCGGGACTGGGGCCAACGTCCTGACTTTC
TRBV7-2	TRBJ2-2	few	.	CASRGSSTGELFF	TGTGCCAGCCGAGGGAGCAGCACCGGGGAGCTGTTTTTT
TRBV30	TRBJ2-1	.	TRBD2	CAWSPRLAANNEQFF	TGTGCCTGGAGTCCCCGACTAGCGGCTAACAATGAGCAGTTCTTC
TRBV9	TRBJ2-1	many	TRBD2	CASSVSGGYNEQFF	TGTGCCAGCAGCGTAAGCGGGGGTTACAATGAGCAGTTCTTC
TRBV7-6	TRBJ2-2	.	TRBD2	CASSSAGRGRAGGTGELFF	TGTGCCAGCAGCTCAGCCGGACGCGGGAGGGCCGGGGGCACCGGGGAGCTGTTTTTT
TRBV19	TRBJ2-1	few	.	CASSIMSSSYNEQFF	TGTGCCAGTAGTATTATGTCGAGCTCCTACAATGAGCAGTTCTTC
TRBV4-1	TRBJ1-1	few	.	CASSLPGGGSAFF	TGCGCCAGCAGCCTCCCGGGGGGAGGGTCGGCTTTCTTT
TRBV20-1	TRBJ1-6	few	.	CSLGDRPLHF	TGCAGTCTTGGGGATCGGCCCCTCCACTTT
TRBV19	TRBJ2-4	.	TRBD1	CASISRRGDRENIQYF	TGTGCCAGTATCTCCCGCCGTGGGGACAGGGAAAACATTCAGTACTTC
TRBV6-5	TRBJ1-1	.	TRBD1	CASSPGGTREAFF	TGTGCCAGCAGTCCAGGGGGTACCCGCGAAGCTTTCTTT
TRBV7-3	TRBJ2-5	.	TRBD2	CASSLGLAGMETQYF	TGTGCCAGCAGCTTAGGACTAGCGGGGATGGAGACCCAGTACTTC
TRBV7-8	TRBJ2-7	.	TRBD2	CASSRTSITFYEQYF	TGTGCCAGCAGCCGGACTAGCATCACCTTCTACGAGCAGTACTTC
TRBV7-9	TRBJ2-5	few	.	CASRGRSFQETQYF	TGTGCCAGCCGGGGCAGATCTTTCCAAGAGACCCAGTACTTC
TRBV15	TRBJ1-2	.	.	CATSRQGGTYGYTF	TGTGCCACCAGCAGACAGGGTGGCACCTATGGCTACACCTTC
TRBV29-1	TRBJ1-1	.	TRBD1	CSVNYRGGRINTEAFF	TGCAGCGTTAATTACAGGGGGGGGAGAATTAACACTGAAGCTTTCTTT
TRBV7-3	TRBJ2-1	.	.	CASSLTGIEQFF	TGTGCCAGCAGCTTAACTGGGATTGAGCAGTTCTTC
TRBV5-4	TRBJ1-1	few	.	CASSPFDQGTEAFF	TGTGCCAGCAGCCCCTTTGACCAGGGCACTGAAGCTTTCTTT
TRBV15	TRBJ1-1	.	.	CATSREGTAFF	TGTGCCACCAGCAGAGAGGGGACGGCTTTCTTT
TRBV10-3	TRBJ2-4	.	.	CAISELAVAAKNIQYF	TGTGCCATCAGTGAACTGGCCGTTGCAGCCAAAAACATTCAGTACTTC
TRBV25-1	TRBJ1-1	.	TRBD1	CASSVQGMNTEAFF	TGTGCCAGCAGCGTACAGGGGATGAACACTGAAGCTTTCTTT
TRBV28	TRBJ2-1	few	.	CASTPRGTHSNEQFF	TGTGCCAGCACCCCCCGCGGGACTCATAGCAATGAGCAGTTCTTC
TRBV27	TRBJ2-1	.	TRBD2	CASSYLAGGGNEQFF	TGTGCCAGCAGTTATCTCGCGGGAGGGGGCAATGAGCAGTTCTTC
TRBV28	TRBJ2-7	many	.	CASTPDQLGDEQYF	TGTGCCAGCACTCCCGACCAACTAGGCGACGAGCAGTACTTC
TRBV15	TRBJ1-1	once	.	CATSRDYRGSNTEAFF	TGTGCCACCAGCAGAGATTATCGGGGATCCAACACTGAAGCTTTCTTT
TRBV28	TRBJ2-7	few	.	CASNGGGGLTSYEQYF	TGTGCCAGCAATGGTGGAGGGGGCCTCACCTCCTACGAGCAGTACTTC
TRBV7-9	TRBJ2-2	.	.	CASTLSSVGELFF	TGTGCCAGCACCCTATCTAGCGTCGGGGAGCTGTTTTTT
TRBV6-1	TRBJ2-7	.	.	CASSETERLSYEQYF	TGTGCCAGCAGTGAGACGGAGCGACTCTCCTACGAGCAGTACTTC
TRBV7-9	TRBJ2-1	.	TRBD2	CASLAAAVGEQFF	TGTGCCAGCCTAGCGGCCGCCGTAGGGGAGCAGTTCTTC
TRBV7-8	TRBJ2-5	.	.	CASSRGTVQETQYF	TGTGCCAGCAGCCGGGGGACAGTCCAAGAGACCCAGTACTTC
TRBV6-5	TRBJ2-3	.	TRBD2	CASSYEGGPTDTQYF	TGTGCCAGCAGTTACGAGGGAGGGCCCACAGATACGCAGTATTTT
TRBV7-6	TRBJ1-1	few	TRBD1	CASSLAVPGQVSNTEAFF	TGTGCCAGCAGCTTAGCCGTCCCGGGACAGGTTTCGAACACTGAAGCTTTCTTT
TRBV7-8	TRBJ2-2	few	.	CASLKNTGELFF	TGTGCCAGCCTAAAGAACACCGGGGAGCTGTTTTTT
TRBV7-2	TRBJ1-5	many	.	CASSSSTGINQPQHF	.